One sample yielded the 13 T cell receptor beta chains listed below, sequenced in a study of cytomegalovirus exposure and HLA in healthy donors. The PCR used 60 Vbeta and 13 Jbeta primers. Some clones are missing from TCRdb's copy, which holds only in-frame ones; the method was immunoSEQ multiplex PCR. The top ten clones hold 8.5% to 10% of a sample with about 120,000 clones, over 70% of them seen once. The specimen was PBMCs. These receptor sequences come from a female donor in good health and CMV-seropositive.

The chain uses TRBV16 and TRBJ1-5; tentative D call: TRBD1 (6 bases). V shed 5 bases and J shed 5 bases, with 13 bases lying between them. This CDR3 comprises 14 residues. CDR1 KGHSY and CDR2 FQNENV come from the germline V gene. For the CDR3, the DNA is TGTGCCAGCAGCAATGGGGGCGCCCATCAGCCCCAGCATTTT. This codes for CASSNGGAHQPQHF.

The genes are TRBV18 and TRBJ1-2, with TRBD1 identical over 8 bases. Trimming at V came to 5 bases and at J to 5 bases, leaving 10 bases not matched to a gene. Germline values: CDR1 KGHSH, CDR2 LQKENI. The CDR3 has 15 amino acids. The CDR3, as DNA: TGTGCCAGCTCAGAAAGGGACAGGAGACAGTATGGCTACACCTTC. This gives the protein CASSERDRRQYGYTF.

In this sample, this clone turned up a few times. This chain uses TRBV29-1 with TRBJ2-3; D is possibly TRBD2 (6 bases). This CDR3 has 14 amino acids. The V and J ends lost 6 bases and 4 bases respectively, with 17 bases between them. From germline, CDR1 is SQVTM and CDR2 ANQGSEA. The CDR3 sequence: CSVGRLGFADTQYF. CDR3 nucleotide sequence: TGCAGCGTGGGCCGACTAGGCTTCGCAGATACGCAGTATTTT.

This rearrangement joins TRBV7-3 to TRBJ2-3; weak D call: TRBD2 (6 bases). The V end lost 2 bases, the J end lost 2 bases, and 8 bases lay between the germline ends. Germline assignment: CDR1 SGHTA and CDR2 FQGTGA. The CDR3 length is 14 residues. The CDR3 sequence is CASSLGGNTDTQYF. Here the CDR3 DNA reads TGTGCCAGCAGCTTAGGCGGGAACACAGATACGCAGTATTTT.

The rearrangement uses TRBV4-3 and TRBJ1-2; 7 bases match TRBD1. The CDR3 covers 16 residues. CDR1 is LGHNA and CDR2 is YSLEER in the germline V gene. Trimming cost V 0 bases and J 4 bases; bases outside gene matches: 8. The CDR3: CASSQDHGQVFYGYTF. The CDR3, as DNA: TGCGCCAGCAGCCAAGATCACGGACAGGTTTTCTATGGCTACACCTTC.

The CDR3 sequence: CASGQGDRRNTEAFF. CDR3 bases: TGTGCCAGCGGCCAGGGCGACAGGCGGAACACTGAAGCTTTCTTT. This rearrangement joins TRBV11-2 to TRBJ1-1, with D possibly matching TRBD1 (6 bases). V was shortened by 8 bases and J by 1 base, with 17 bases between the two germline ends. There are 15 residues in the CDR3. Per the germline V gene, CDR1 is SGHAT and CDR2 is FQNNGV.

This clone was counted a single time. The same CDR3 arises from other DNA sequences in this sample as well. V usage is TRBV6-5 and J usage is TRBJ2-7; TRBD2 matches at 10 bases. This CDR3 is built from 15 residues. CDR1 is MNHEY, CDR2 SVGAGI, per germline. Trimming at V came to 0 bases and at J to 4 bases, leaving 3 bases not matched to a gene. CDR3 bases: TGTGCCAGCAGTTACTCCAGCGGGGGGGGATACGAGCAGTACTTC. This translates into CASSYSSGGGYEQYF.

Only a few counts were recorded for this clone. The rearrangement links TRBV5-1 to TRBJ2-5; D perhaps matches TRBD2 (6 bases). Trimming left V 1 base short and J 4 bases short, with 11 bases between. Germline assignment: CDR1 SGHRS and CDR2 YFSETQ. This CDR3 has 14 amino acids. The CDR3 bases are TGCGCCAGCAGCTTGACCGGGAGTGGAGAGACCCAGTACTTC. Translating gives CASSLTGSGETQYF.

This sequence joins TRBV7-9 and TRBJ2-1; maybe TRBD1 (5 bases). CDR3 length: 11 residues. V shed 4 bases and J shed 12 bases, with 10 bases lying between them. The germline gives CDR1 SEHNR, CDR2 FQNEAQ (reference sequence). The CDR3 DNA follows: TGTGCCAGCAGCTCGACAAGGGGGCAGTTCTTC. Amino acid sequence: CASSSTRGQFF.

This chain links TRBV21-1 with TRBJ2-7; no DNA check was done on the table's D call, TRBD2. TRBV21-1 is described as a pseudogene. The CDR3 loop spans 18 amino acids. CDR3 in amino acids: CASSKVWERGRTLYEQYF. CDR3 DNA sequence: TGTGCCAGCAGCAAAGTCTGGGAGCGCGGCCGAACCCTCTACGAGCAGTACTTC.

This clone occurred once. The chain couples TRBV28 to TRBJ1-6, with D possibly TRBD1 on 5 matching bases. Per the germline V gene, CDR1 is MDHEN and CDR2 is SYDVKM. Trimming cost V 4 bases and J 8 bases, with 12 bases left between them. CDR3 length: 14 residues. The CDR3, as DNA: TGTGCCAGCAGTTCAGGGATCACCGATTCACCCCTCCACTTT. Translated: CASSSGITDSPLHF.

The rearrangement links TRBV11-2 to TRBJ2-1, with a possible D match to TRBD2 (5 bases). The CDR3 consists of 14 residues. V was shortened by 1 base and J by 9 bases, with 13 bases between the two germline ends. Germline V gene data show CDR1 as SGHAT and CDR2 as FQNNGV. DNA for the CDR3: TGTGCCAGCAGCTTAGGGCTAGCTTCGGCTGAGCAGTTCTTC. It translates to CASSLGLASAEQFF.

The chain combines TRBV5-4 with TRBJ2-3; 12 nucleotides line up with TRBD2. The CDR3 extends over 17 amino acids. From germline, CDR1 is SGHNT and CDR2 YYREEE (reference sequence). V lost 4 bases and J lost 2; bases outside the gene matches: 8. The CDR3 nucleotides are TGTGCCAGCAGCGCGTACCTAGCGGGGGGGGCCACAGATACGCAGTATTTT. It specifies CASSAYLAGGATDTQYF.